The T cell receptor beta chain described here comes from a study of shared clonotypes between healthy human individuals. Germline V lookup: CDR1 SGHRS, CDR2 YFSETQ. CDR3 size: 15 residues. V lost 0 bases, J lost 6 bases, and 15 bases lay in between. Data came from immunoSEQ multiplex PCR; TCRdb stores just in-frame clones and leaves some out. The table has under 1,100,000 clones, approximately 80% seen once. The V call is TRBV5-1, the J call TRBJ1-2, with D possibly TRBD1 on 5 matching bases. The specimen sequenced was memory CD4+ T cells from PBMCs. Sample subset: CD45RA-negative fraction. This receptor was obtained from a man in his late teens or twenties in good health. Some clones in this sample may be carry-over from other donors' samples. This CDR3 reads CASSLDEGNRDGYTF. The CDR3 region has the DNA TGCGCCAGCAGCTTGGACGAGGGGAATCGAGATGGCTACACCTTC.